Listed below are T cell receptor beta chains from one sample, sequenced in a study of blood T cell repertoires in COVID-19. Data came from immunoSEQ multiplex PCR; TCRdb stores just in-frame clones and leaves some out. The sample includes 80,000 to 100,000 clones, roughly 90% seen only once; the top ten take around 1.5%. The sequenced sample was peripheral blood. These receptors all stem from a human donor with active COVID-19. The donor label of this sample is uncertain. Both conserved end residues are part of each CDR3. Each record gives: CDR3 DNA, CDR3 protein, clone size, D gene, V gene, J gene. D genes are given only for firm matches. Clone size appears in some rows only: once, few, many, or a class for an expanded clone.

CDR3 DNA: TGCGCCAGCAGTCAATGTCCCCGGGACAGGGGGCTAGAAGAGACCCAGTACTTC
CDR3 protein: CASSQCPRDRGLEETQYF
clone size: -
D gene: TRBD1
V gene: TRBV23-1
J gene: TRBJ2-5

CDR3 DNA: TGTGCCAGCTTATCGGCTAACTATGGCTACACCTTC
CDR3 protein: CASLSANYGYTF
clone size: -
D gene: -
V gene: TRBV6-5
J gene: TRBJ1-2

CDR3 DNA: TGTGCCAGCAGTGAAGCGCTTCGGGGGAATCAGCCCCAGCATTTT
CDR3 protein: CASSEALRGNQPQHF
clone size: -
D gene: -
V gene: TRBV2
J gene: TRBJ1-5

CDR3 DNA: TGTGCCAGCAGTATAGCGGGGGGCACAGATACGCAGTATTTT
CDR3 protein: CASSIAGGTDTQYF
clone size: -
D gene: TRBD2
V gene: TRBV6-6
J gene: TRBJ2-3

CDR3 DNA: TGTGCCAGCAGCTTGCGGGGGAACACTGAAGCTTTCTTT
CDR3 protein: CASSLRGNTEAFF
clone size: -
D gene: -
V gene: TRBV5-6
J gene: TRBJ1-1

CDR3 DNA: TGTGCCAGCAGTGAATCAGGACAGGGGCCGGAGCCCCAGCATTTT
CDR3 protein: CASSESGQGPEPQHF
clone size: -
D gene: TRBD1
V gene: TRBV2
J gene: TRBJ1-5

CDR3 DNA: TGTGCCAGCTCACAGGACAGGAATGAAAAACTGTTTTTT
CDR3 protein: CASSQDRNEKLFF
clone size: -
D gene: TRBD1
V gene: TRBV18
J gene: TRBJ1-4

CDR3 DNA: TGCGCCAGCAGCCAGATTGAGACAGGGGCCTATGGCTACACCTTC
CDR3 protein: CASSQIETGAYGYTF
clone size: -
D gene: TRBD1
V gene: TRBV4-3
J gene: TRBJ1-2

CDR3 DNA: TGTGCCAGCACACGACAGATTTCTAACTATGGCTACACCTTC
CDR3 protein: CASTRQISNYGYTF
clone size: -
D gene: -
V gene: TRBV2
J gene: TRBJ1-2

CDR3 DNA: TGTGCCAGCAGTTACTCCGGCGGACAGAACAATGAGCAGTTCTTC
CDR3 protein: CASSYSGGQNNEQFF
clone size: -
D gene: -
V gene: TRBV6-6
J gene: TRBJ2-1

CDR3 DNA: TGTGCCAGTAGGCTACAGGGTCAGCCCCAGCATTTT
CDR3 protein: CASRLQGQPQHF
clone size: -
D gene: -
V gene: TRBV19
J gene: TRBJ1-5

CDR3 DNA: TGTGCCAGCAGCTTCGGCCCGGCTTTACTAGCGGGGGGATACAATGAGCAGTTCTTC
CDR3 protein: CASSFGPALLAGGYNEQFF
clone size: -
D gene: TRBD2
V gene: TRBV5-4
J gene: TRBJ2-1

CDR3 DNA: TGTGCCAGCAGTTTATCGGAGGCCGTTGGCCAAGAGACCCAGTACTTC
CDR3 protein: CASSLSEAVGQETQYF
clone size: -
D gene: -
V gene: TRBV27
J gene: TRBJ2-5

CDR3 DNA: TGTGCTAGTGGTTTGGTACGGATGGACAGGGGTCTCGAAAAACTGTTTTTT
CDR3 protein: CASGLVRMDRGLEKLFF
clone size: -
D gene: TRBD1
V gene: TRBV12-5
J gene: TRBJ1-4

CDR3 DNA: TGTGCCAGTAGGATGGACAGTATGAACACTGAAGCTTTCTTT
CDR3 protein: CASRMDSMNTEAFF
clone size: -
D gene: -
V gene: TRBV19
J gene: TRBJ1-1

CDR3 DNA: TGTGCCAGCAGCTTAGGACAGACCAATGCCTATGGCTACACCTTC
CDR3 protein: CASSLGQTNAYGYTF
clone size: -
D gene: -
V gene: TRBV7-2
J gene: TRBJ1-2

CDR3 DNA: TGCGCCAGCAGCCCACGGACAGGGGAAGCCGGGGAGCTGTTTTTT
CDR3 protein: CASSPRTGEAGELFF
clone size: once
D gene: TRBD1
V gene: TRBV4-3
J gene: TRBJ2-2

CDR3 DNA: TGTGCCAGCAGCTTAGTTGGTCAGTCCAATCAGCCCCAGCATTTT
CDR3 protein: CASSLVGQSNQPQHF
clone size: -
D gene: -
V gene: TRBV7-8
J gene: TRBJ1-5

CDR3 DNA: TGTGCCAGCTCACCACAAGGGACAGCAATCTACGAGCAGTACTTC
CDR3 protein: CASSPQGTAIYEQYF
clone size: -
D gene: TRBD1
V gene: TRBV18
J gene: TRBJ2-7

CDR3 DNA: TGTGCCTGGAGCGCGACAGGGATCTATGGCTACACCTTC
CDR3 protein: CAWSATGIYGYTF
clone size: -
D gene: TRBD1
V gene: TRBV30
J gene: TRBJ1-2

CDR3 DNA: TGTGCCAGCAGCCCAGGACAAAATTCACCCCTCCACTTT
CDR3 protein: CASSPGQNSPLHF
clone size: -
D gene: -
V gene: TRBV4-2
J gene: TRBJ1-6

CDR3 DNA: TGTGCCAGCAGTTGGACAGGGGGAACGGCTGAAGCTTTCTTT
CDR3 protein: CASSWTGGTAEAFF
clone size: -
D gene: TRBD1
V gene: TRBV2
J gene: TRBJ1-1

CDR3 DNA: TGTGCCAGCAGCACCTCAACAGGGTTTCCTAGCTCTAGTGAGCAGTTCTTC
CDR3 protein: CASSTSTGFPSSSEQFF
clone size: -
D gene: -
V gene: TRBV5-8
J gene: TRBJ2-1

CDR3 DNA: TGTGCCAGCAGTACTCAGGGGGCCAAAAACATTCAGTACTTC
CDR3 protein: CASSTQGAKNIQYF
clone size: -
D gene: -
V gene: TRBV6-6
J gene: TRBJ2-4

CDR3 DNA: TGTGCCAGCAGTTACGAGACAGGGCCAGCTTTCTTT
CDR3 protein: CASSYETGPAFF
clone size: -
D gene: TRBD1
V gene: TRBV6-6
J gene: TRBJ1-1

CDR3 DNA: TGTGCCAGCAGCTCCCATGGCGCAGGGGGCGAGCACTATGGCTACACCTTC
CDR3 protein: CASSSHGAGGEHYGYTF
clone size: once
D gene: TRBD1
V gene: TRBV5-4
J gene: TRBJ1-2

CDR3 DNA: TGTGCCAGCAGCTTAGGTCCCGATGAAAAACTGTTTTTT
CDR3 protein: CASSLGPDEKLFF
clone size: -
D gene: -
V gene: TRBV7-2
J gene: TRBJ1-4

CDR3 DNA: TGTGCCAGCAGCAGTGACAGGGCCCCCCAAGAGACCCAGTACTTC
CDR3 protein: CASSSDRAPQETQYF
clone size: -
D gene: TRBD1
V gene: TRBV7-2
J gene: TRBJ2-5

CDR3 DNA: TGTGCCAGCAGTGAATGGGCAGCGGGGGGGAACAATGAGCAGTTCTTC
CDR3 protein: CASSEWAAGGNNEQFF
clone size: -
D gene: TRBD2
V gene: TRBV6-1
J gene: TRBJ2-1

CDR3 DNA: TGTGCCAGCAGCTTAGATTCTGCGGGACAGGTCCACTTT
CDR3 protein: CASSLDSAGQVHF
clone size: -
D gene: TRBD1
V gene: TRBV7-2
J gene: TRBJ1-6

CDR3 DNA: TGTGCCAGCAGTAAAGGGGGGACAGGGAATCAGCCCCAGCATTTT
CDR3 protein: CASSKGGTGNQPQHF
clone size: -
D gene: TRBD1
V gene: TRBV6-2/TRBV6-3
J gene: TRBJ1-5

CDR3 DNA: TGTGCCAGCAGCTTCTCGGGGAACACTGAAGCTTTCTTT
CDR3 protein: CASSFSGNTEAFF
clone size: many
D gene: -
V gene: TRBV7-3
J gene: TRBJ1-1

CDR3 DNA: TGTGCCAGCAGCCCTAGCGGCACCGCTACTGAAGCTTTCTTT
CDR3 protein: CASSPSGTATEAFF
clone size: -
D gene: -
V gene: TRBV11-2
J gene: TRBJ1-1

CDR3 DNA: TGTGCCAGCAGGCGGGCCCTTGATAACACTGAAGCTTTCTTT
CDR3 protein: CASRRALDNTEAFF
clone size: -
D gene: -
V gene: TRBV6-6
J gene: TRBJ1-1

CDR3 DNA: TGTGCCAGCAGCACTCAATCAGGGCAGGGTGGAATGAACACTGAAGCTTTCTTT
CDR3 protein: CASSTQSGQGGMNTEAFF
clone size: once
D gene: -
V gene: TRBV11-2
J gene: TRBJ1-1

CDR3 DNA: TGTGCCAGCAGCTTTACATCAGGGTCTGGAAACACCATATATTTT
CDR3 protein: CASSFTSGSGNTIYF
clone size: -
D gene: -
V gene: TRBV11-2
J gene: TRBJ1-3

CDR3 DNA: TGTGCCAGCAGCTTATGGGGACATGTTTACAATGAGCAGTTCTTC
CDR3 protein: CASSLWGHVYNEQFF
clone size: once
D gene: -
V gene: TRBV5-6
J gene: TRBJ2-1

CDR3 DNA: TGTGCCAGCAGCTTGCGCGGGGGCCTCTACAATGAGCAGTTCTTC
CDR3 protein: CASSLRGGLYNEQFF
clone size: -
D gene: -
V gene: TRBV5-4
J gene: TRBJ2-1

CDR3 DNA: TGTGCCAGCAGCTCCCCAGGGGGTACAAACACTGAAGCTTTCTTT
CDR3 protein: CASSSPGGTNTEAFF
clone size: -
D gene: TRBD1
V gene: TRBV7-9
J gene: TRBJ1-1

CDR3 DNA: TGCGCCAGCAGCCAGCGGTGGGGGGGACTAGTCAACACCGGGGAGCTGTTTTTT
CDR3 protein: CASSQRWGGLVNTGELFF
clone size: once
D gene: TRBD2
V gene: TRBV4-3
J gene: TRBJ2-2

CDR3 DNA: TGTGCCATCAGCTTTGGGACAGATTCTGGAAACACCATATATTTT
CDR3 protein: CAISFGTDSGNTIYF
clone size: -
D gene: TRBD1
V gene: TRBV10-3
J gene: TRBJ1-3

CDR3 DNA: TGTGCCAGTAGTATAGTAAGAAGGACTAGCGGGGCCGGGGAGCTGTTTTTT
CDR3 protein: CASSIVRRTSGAGELFF
clone size: once
D gene: TRBD2
V gene: TRBV19
J gene: TRBJ2-2

CDR3 DNA: TGTGCCAGCAGCCTTCAGGGGTTAGGGGAGCAGTTCTTC
CDR3 protein: CASSLQGLGEQFF
clone size: few
D gene: -
V gene: TRBV7-3
J gene: TRBJ2-1

CDR3 DNA: TGTGCCAGCAGCATCCAGGGCGTAATTAACTATGGCTACACCTTC
CDR3 protein: CASSIQGVINYGYTF
clone size: once
D gene: -
V gene: TRBV5-6
J gene: TRBJ1-2

CDR3 DNA: TGCGCCAGCAGCCAGCGGTCAGAACACTACAATGAGCAGTTCTTC
CDR3 protein: CASSQRSEHYNEQFF
clone size: -
D gene: -
V gene: TRBV5-1
J gene: TRBJ2-1

CDR3 DNA: TGTGCCAGCAGTCCCCAGGGGGCCGGACTTGCTAATGAAAAACTGTTTTTT
CDR3 protein: CASSPQGAGLANEKLFF
clone size: -
D gene: TRBD1
V gene: TRBV27
J gene: TRBJ1-4

CDR3 DNA: TGTGCCAGCAGCACAGGGGGGGGGAAAGAGACCCAGTACTTC
CDR3 protein: CASSTGGGKETQYF
clone size: -
D gene: -
V gene: TRBV4-2
J gene: TRBJ2-5

CDR3 DNA: TGTGCCAGCAGCCAAGTATTGGGGGGTGAGGCGGAAGGCTACACCTTC
CDR3 protein: CASSQVLGGEAEGYTF
clone size: -
D gene: -
V gene: TRBV3-1/TRBV3-2
J gene: TRBJ1-2

CDR3 DNA: TGTGCCAGCTCACCGTCTACAGGGGGGAACAATGAGCAGTTCTTC
CDR3 protein: CASSPSTGGNNEQFF
clone size: -
D gene: TRBD1
V gene: TRBV18
J gene: TRBJ2-1

CDR3 DNA: TGTGCCAGCAGCGTAGGCGAGCGGGCGGAGCAGTTCTTC
CDR3 protein: CASSVGERAEQFF
clone size: -
D gene: -
V gene: TRBV9
J gene: TRBJ2-1

CDR3 DNA: TGTGCCAGCAGCTGGGGACTGCCCGAGGCTTTCTTT
CDR3 protein: CASSWGLPEAFF
clone size: once
D gene: -
V gene: TRBV7-9
J gene: TRBJ1-1

CDR3 DNA: TGCGCCAGCAGCCCGGAGCGGGGGAACTACAATGAGCAGTTCTTC
CDR3 protein: CASSPERGNYNEQFF
clone size: -
D gene: TRBD2
V gene: TRBV4-3
J gene: TRBJ2-1

CDR3 DNA: TGCGCCAGCAGCCAGACCAGCGGGGTTGTAGATACGCAGTATTTT
CDR3 protein: CASSQTSGVVDTQYF
clone size: -
D gene: TRBD2
V gene: TRBV4-3
J gene: TRBJ2-3